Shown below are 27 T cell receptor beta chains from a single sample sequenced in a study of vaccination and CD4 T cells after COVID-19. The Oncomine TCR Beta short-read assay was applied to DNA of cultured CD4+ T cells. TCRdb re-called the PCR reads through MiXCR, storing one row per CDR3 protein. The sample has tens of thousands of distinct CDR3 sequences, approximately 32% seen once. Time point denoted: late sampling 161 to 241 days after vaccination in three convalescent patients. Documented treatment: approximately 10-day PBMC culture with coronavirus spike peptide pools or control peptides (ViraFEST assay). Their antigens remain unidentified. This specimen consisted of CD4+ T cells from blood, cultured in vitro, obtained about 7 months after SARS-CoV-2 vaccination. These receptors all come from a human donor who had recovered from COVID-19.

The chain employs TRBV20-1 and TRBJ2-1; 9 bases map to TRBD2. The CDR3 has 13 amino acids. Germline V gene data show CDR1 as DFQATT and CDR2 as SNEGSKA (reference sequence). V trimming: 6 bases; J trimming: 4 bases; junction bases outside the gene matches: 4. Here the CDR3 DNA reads TGCAGTGCGTCGACTAGCGGATACAATGAGCAGTTCTTC. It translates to CSASTSGYNEQFF.

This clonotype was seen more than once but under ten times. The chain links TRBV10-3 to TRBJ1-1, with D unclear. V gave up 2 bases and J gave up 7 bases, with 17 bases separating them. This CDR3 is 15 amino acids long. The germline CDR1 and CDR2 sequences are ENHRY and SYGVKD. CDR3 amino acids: CAISELQAPLVEAFF. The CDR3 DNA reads TGTGCCATCAGTGAGCTGCAGGCACCGCTAGTTGAAGCTTTCTTT.

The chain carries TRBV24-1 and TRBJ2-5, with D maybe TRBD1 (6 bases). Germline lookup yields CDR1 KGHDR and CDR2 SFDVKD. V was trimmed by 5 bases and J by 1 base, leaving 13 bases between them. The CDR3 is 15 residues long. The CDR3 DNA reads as TGTGCCACCAGTGGGGGGCCGTCCTTCCAAGAGACCCAGTACTTC. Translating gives CATSGGPSFQETQYF.

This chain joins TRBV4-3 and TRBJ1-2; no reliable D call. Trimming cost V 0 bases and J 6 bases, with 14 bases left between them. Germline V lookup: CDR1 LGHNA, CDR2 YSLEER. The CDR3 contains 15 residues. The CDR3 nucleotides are TGCGCCAGCAGCCAAGACTATATGGCCGGGAATGGCTACACCTTC. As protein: CASSQDYMAGNGYTF.

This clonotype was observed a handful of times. CDR3 region: CSAPANSYNEQFF. The CDR3, as DNA: TGCAGTGCCCCGGCTAACTCCTACAATGAGCAGTTCTTC. V gene TRBV20-1 combines with J gene TRBJ2-1; no definite D call. V lost 6 bases to trimming and J lost 0 bases, with 9 bases between them. Germline CDR1 and CDR2: DFQATT and SNEGSKA (reference sequence). The CDR3 is 13 amino acids.

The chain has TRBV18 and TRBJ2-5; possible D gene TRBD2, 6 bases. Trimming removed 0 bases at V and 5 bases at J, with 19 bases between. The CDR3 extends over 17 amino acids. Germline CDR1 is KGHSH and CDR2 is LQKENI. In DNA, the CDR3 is TGTGCCAGCTCACCACCGCGGAGGAGCGGGCAGGAGGAGACCCAGTACTTC. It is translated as CASSPPRRSGQEETQYF.

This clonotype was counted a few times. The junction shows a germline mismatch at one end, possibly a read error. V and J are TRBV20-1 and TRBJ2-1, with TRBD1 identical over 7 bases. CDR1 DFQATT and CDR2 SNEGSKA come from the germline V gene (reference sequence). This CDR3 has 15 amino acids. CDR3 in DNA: TGCAGTGCAAGAGCCGGACAGGAGGTAGACAATGAGCAGTTCTTC. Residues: CSARAGQEVDNEQFF.

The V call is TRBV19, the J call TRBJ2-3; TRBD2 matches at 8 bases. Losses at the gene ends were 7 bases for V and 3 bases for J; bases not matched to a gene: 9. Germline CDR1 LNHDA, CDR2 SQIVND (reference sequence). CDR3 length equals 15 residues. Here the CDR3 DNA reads TGTGCCAGTACCTCCAAGGGACTAGAGACAGATACGCAGTATTTT. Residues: CASTSKGLETDTQYF. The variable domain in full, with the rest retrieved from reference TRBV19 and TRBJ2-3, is DGGITQSPKYLFRKEGQNVTLSCEQNLNHDAMYWYRQDPGQGLRLIYYSQIVNDFQKGDIAEGYSVSREKKESFPLTVTSAQKNPTAFYLCASTSKGLETDTQYFGPGTRLTVL.

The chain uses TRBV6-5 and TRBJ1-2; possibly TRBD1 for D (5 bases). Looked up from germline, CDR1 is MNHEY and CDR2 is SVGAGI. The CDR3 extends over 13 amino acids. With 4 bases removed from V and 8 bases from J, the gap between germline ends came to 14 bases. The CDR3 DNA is TGTGCCAGCAGTTTGATTTCAGGGAGCGGCTACACCTTC. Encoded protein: CASSLISGSGYTF.

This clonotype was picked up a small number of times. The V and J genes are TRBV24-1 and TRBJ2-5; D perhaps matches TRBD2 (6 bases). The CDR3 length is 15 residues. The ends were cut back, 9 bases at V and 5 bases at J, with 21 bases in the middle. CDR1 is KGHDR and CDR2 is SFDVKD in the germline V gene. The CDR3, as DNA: TGTGCCACCTCCCCTACCGGGAGTGAGGAGGAGACCCAGTACTTC. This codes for CATSPTGSEEETQYF.

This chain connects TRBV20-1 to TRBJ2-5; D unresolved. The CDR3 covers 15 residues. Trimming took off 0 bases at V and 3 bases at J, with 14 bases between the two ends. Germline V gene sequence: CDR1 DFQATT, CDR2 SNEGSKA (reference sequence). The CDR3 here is CSAREPTQIEETQYF. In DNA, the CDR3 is TGCAGTGCTAGAGAGCCTACACAAATCGAAGAGACCCAGTACTTC.

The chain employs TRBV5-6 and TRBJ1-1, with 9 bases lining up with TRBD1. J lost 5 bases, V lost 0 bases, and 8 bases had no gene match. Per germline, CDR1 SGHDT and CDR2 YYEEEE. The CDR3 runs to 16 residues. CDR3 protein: CASSLAGQGGWTEAFF. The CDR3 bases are TGTGCCAGCAGCTTGGCGGGACAGGGTGGGTGGACTGAAGCTTTCTTT.

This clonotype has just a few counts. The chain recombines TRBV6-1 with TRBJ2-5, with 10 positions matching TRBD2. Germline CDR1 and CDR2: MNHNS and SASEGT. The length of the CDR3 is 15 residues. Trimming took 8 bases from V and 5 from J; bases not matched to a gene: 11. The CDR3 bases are TGTGCCAGCCATAACAGCGGGGGGGCGGAGGAGACCCAGTACTTC. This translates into CASHNSGGAEETQYF.

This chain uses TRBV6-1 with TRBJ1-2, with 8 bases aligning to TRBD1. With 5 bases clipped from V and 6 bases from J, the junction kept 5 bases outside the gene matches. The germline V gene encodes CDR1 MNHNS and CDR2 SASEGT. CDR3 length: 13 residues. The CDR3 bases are TGTGCCAGCAGTCCAAGGACAGGGCATGGCTACACCTTC. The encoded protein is CASSPRTGHGYTF.

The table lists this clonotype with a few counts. CDR3 in DNA: TGTGCCAGCAGTGAACTAGGGGGGACAGGGGGAGATGGCTACACCTTC. As protein: CASSELGGTGGDGYTF. The J gene is TRBJ1-2, the V gene TRBV6-1, with TRBD1 identical over 11 bases. CDR1 is MNHNS and CDR2 is SASEGT in the germline V gene. The V segment lost 2 bases and the J segment 6 bases; nucleotides outside the gene matches: 8. This CDR3 comprises 16 residues.

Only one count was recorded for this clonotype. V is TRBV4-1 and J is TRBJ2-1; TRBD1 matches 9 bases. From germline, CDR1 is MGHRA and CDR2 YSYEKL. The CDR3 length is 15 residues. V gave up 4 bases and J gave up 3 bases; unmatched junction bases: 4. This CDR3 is CASSRRDRDYNEQFF. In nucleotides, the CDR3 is TGCGCCAGCAGCCGACGGGACAGGGACTACAATGAGCAGTTCTTC.

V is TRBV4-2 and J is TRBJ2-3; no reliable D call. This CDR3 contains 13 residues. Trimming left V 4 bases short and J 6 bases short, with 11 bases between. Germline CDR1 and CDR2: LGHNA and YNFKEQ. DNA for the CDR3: TGTGCCAGCAGCCCGCTGCTAGTGGATACGCAGTATTTT. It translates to CASSPLLVDTQYF.

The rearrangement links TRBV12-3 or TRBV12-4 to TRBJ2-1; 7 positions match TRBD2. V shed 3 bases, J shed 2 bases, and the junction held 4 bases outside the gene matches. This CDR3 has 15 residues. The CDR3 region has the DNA TGTGCCAGCAGTTTTAGCGGGTCGGCCTACAATGAGCAGTTCTTC. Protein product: CASSFSGSAYNEQFF.

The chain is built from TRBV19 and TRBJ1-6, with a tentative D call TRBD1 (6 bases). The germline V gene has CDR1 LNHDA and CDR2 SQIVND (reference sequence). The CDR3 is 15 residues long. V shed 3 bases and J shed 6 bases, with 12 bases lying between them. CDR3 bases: TGTGCCAGTAGTATCTGGGCAGGGGTTAATTCACCCCTCCACTTT. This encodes CASSIWAGVNSPLHF.

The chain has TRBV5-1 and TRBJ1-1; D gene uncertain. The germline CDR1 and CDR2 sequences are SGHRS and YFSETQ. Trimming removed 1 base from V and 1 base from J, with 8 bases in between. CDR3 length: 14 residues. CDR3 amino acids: CASSLRAPNTEAFF. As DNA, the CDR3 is TGCGCCAGCAGCTTGAGGGCCCCGAACACTGAAGCTTTCTTT. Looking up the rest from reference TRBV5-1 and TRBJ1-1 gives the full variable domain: KAGVTQTPRYLIKTRGQQVTLSCSPISGHRSVSWYQQTPGQGLQFLFEYFSETQRNKGNFPGRFSGRQFSNSRSEMNVSTLELGDSALYLCASSLRAPNTEAFFGQGTRLTVV.

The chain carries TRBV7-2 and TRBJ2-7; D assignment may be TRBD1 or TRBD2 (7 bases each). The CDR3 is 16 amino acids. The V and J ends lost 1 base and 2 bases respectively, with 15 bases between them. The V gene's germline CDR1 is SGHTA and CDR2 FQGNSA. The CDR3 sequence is CASSLVSPGGAYEQYF. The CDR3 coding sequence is TGTGCCAGCAGCTTAGTATCCCCAGGGGGGGCCTACGAGCAGTACTTC.

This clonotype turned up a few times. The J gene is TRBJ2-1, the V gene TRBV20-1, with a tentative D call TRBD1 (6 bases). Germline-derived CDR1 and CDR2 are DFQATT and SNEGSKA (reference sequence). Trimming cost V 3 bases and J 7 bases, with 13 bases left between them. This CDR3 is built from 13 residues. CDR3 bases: TGCAGTGCTAGTCGGGAAAGGGGGAATGAGCAGTTCTTC. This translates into CSASRERGNEQFF.

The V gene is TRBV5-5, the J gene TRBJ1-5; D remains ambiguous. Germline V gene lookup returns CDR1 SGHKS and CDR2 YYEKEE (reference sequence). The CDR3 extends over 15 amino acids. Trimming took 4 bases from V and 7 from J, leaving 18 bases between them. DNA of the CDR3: TGTGCCAGCAGCGCGGGAGCCTCCATCGGGCAGCCCCAGCATTTT. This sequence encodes CASSAGASIGQPQHF.

The chain's CDR3 is CSASKGSDTQYF. The CDR3 DNA reads TGCAGTGCTAGTAAGGGGTCAGATACGCAGTATTTT. This sequence joins TRBV20-1 and TRBJ2-3, with a tentative D call TRBD1 (5 bases). V gave up 3 bases and J gave up 4 bases, with 8 bases separating them. CDR1 and CDR2 (germline): DFQATT, SNEGSKA (reference sequence). The length of the CDR3 is 12 residues.

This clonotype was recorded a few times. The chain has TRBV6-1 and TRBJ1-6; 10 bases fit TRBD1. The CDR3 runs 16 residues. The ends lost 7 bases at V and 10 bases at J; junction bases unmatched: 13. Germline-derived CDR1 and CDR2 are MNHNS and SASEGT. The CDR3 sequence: CASKLSWDRGRSPLHF. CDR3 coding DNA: TGTGCCAGCAAGCTCAGTTGGGACAGGGGAAGGTCACCCCTCCACTTT.

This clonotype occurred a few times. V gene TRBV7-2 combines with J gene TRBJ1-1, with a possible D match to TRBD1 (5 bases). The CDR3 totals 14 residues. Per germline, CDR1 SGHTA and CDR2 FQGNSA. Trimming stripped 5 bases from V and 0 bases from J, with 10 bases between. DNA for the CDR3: TGTGCCAGCAGCAGACAGAGGATGAACACTGAAGCTTTCTTT. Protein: CASSRQRMNTEAFF.

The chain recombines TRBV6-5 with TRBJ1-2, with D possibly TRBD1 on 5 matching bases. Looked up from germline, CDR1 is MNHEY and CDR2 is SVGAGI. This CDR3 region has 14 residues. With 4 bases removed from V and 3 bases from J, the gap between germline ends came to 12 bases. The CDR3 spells CASSFLGRDYGYTF. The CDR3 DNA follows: TGTGCCAGCAGTTTTTTGGGCAGGGACTATGGCTACACCTTC.